The 6 T cell receptor beta chains presented below share a single source sample, sequenced in a study of blood T cell repertoires in COVID-19. The data were produced by immunoSEQ multiplex PCR, yet TCRdb's version contains in-frame clones alone and is incomplete. The repertoire holds about 110,000 clones, with roughly 76% as singletons. The source material was peripheral blood. Receptors originate from a woman aged 60 to 75 with acute or convalescent COVID-19.

The genes are TRBV18 and TRBJ2-2; TRBD2 might be the D (6 bases). Germline CDR1 reads KGHSH; CDR2 reads LQKENI. The CDR3 totals 14 residues. Trimming pared 2 bases from V and 5 bases from J, leaving 9 bases between. The CDR3, as DNA: TGTGCCAGCTCACCAAACGCGGGAACCGGGGAGCTGTTTTTT. As protein: CASSPNAGTGELFF.

The chain recombines TRBV9 with TRBJ2-3, with 10 bases that match TRBD2. The junction had 8 bases not matched to a gene; V was cut back by 7 bases and J by 3 bases. This CDR3 region has 15 residues. Germline values: CDR1 SGDLS, CDR2 YYNGEE. CDR3 bases: TGTGCCAGCCAGCTTAGCGGGGGGCAAACAGATACGCAGTATTTT. As protein: CASQLSGGQTDTQYF.

The V gene is TRBV2, the J gene TRBJ2-7; 10 nucleotides line up with TRBD1. CDR1 SNHLY and CDR2 FYNNEI come from the germline V gene. The CDR3 has 14 amino acids. Trimming removed 9 bases from V and 2 bases from J; junction bases left unmatched: 7. CDR3 region: CASLRDRGTYEQYF. CDR3 nucleotides: TGTGCCAGTCTCCGGGACAGGGGTACCTACGAGCAGTACTTC.

The chain is built from TRBV6-6 and TRBJ1-4; no definite D call. Germline V lookup: CDR1 MNHNY, CDR2 SVGAGI (reference sequence). This CDR3 has 13 amino acids. V lost 5 bases and J 3 bases, leaving 7 bases between the germline ends. The CDR3 region is CASSNRANEKLFF. CDR3 DNA sequence: TGTGCCAGCAGTAACAGAGCTAATGAAAAACTGTTTTTT.

This chain links TRBV6-5 with TRBJ1-2, with D maybe TRBD1 (5 bases). The length of the CDR3 is 13 residues. CDR1 MNHEY and CDR2 SVGAGI come from the germline V gene. The ends were cut back, 5 bases at V and 8 bases at J, with 15 bases in the middle. This CDR3 reads CASSNGGKGGYTF. The CDR3, as DNA: TGTGCCAGCAGTAACGGGGGTAAGGGCGGCTACACCTTC.

The chain employs TRBV11-2 and TRBJ1-1; D gene uncertain. V was shortened by 6 bases and J by 8 bases, with 13 bases between the two germline ends. This CDR3 has 12 residues. Germline V CDR1 and CDR2: SGHAT, FQNNGV. CDR3 sequence reads: CASRSTVQEAFF. The CDR3 DNA reads as TGTGCCAGCAGATCGACGGTACAGGAAGCTTTCTTT.